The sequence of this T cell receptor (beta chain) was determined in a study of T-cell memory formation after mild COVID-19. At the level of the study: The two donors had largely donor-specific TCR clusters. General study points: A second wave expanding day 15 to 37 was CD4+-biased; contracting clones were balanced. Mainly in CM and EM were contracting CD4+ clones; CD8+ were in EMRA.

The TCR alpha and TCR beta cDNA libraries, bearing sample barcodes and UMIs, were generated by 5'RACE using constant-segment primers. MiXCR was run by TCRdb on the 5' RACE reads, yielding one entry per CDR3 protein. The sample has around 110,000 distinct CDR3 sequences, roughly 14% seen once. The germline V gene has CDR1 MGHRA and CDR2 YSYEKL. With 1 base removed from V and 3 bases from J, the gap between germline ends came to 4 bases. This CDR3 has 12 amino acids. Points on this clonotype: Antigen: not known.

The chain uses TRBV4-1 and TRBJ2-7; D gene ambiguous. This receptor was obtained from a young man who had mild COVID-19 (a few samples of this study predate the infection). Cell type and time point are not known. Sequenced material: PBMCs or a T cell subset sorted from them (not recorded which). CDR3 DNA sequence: TGCGCCAGCAGCCAAGCGGGCTACGAGCAGTACTTC. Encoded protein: CASSQAGYEQYF.